Listed here is a single T cell receptor (beta chain). This entry is derived from a study of beta chain features in type 1 diabetes. Cells sorted by CD45RO/CCR7/CD25/CD127/CD95/CD27 comprised CD4+ naive, central memory, regulatory and stem cell-like memory cells. Trimming at V came to 3 bases and at J to 9 bases, leaving 8 bases not matched to a gene. The CDR3 loop spans 15 amino acids. Germline V CDR1 and CDR2: LNHDA, SQIVND (reference sequence). The investigators reverse transcribed all of the isolated RNA, so they sequenced expressed TCRB transcripts. The repertoire was sequenced with immunoSEQ multiplex PCR; TCRdb's copy has only in-frame clones and lacks some. The sample yields nearly 250,000 clones, 12% to 15% seen once.

Sequencing input: naive CD4+ T cells from blood. The sequence was obtained from a woman aged 35 to 49 in good health. The rearrangement joins TRBV19 to TRBJ1-6; 7 bases map to TRBD1. CDR3 DNA sequence: TGTGCCAGTAGTATGGGGGGACAGCCTTCTTCACCCCTCCACTTT. Protein product: CASSMGGQPSSPLHF.